This TCR beta chain is drawn from a study of blood T cell repertoires in COVID-19. Per the study methods: For nucleated cells, counts were estimated from reference gene primer amplification. The method was immunoSEQ multiplex PCR; TCRdb's version includes in-frame clones alone and lacks a portion of them. For V, J and clone size, that table is used; D and trimming come from the DNA. The profile shows hundreds of thousands of clones, 83% of them singletons. This clone was seen only once. The sequence was obtained from a woman between 40 and 50 years old with active or convalescent COVID-19. Sequenced: peripheral blood.

The CDR3 is CASSSIATGGTGETQYF. CDR3 coding DNA: TGCGCCAGCAGCTCGATTGCTACAGGGGGCACGGGGGAGACCCAGTACTTC. The chain couples TRBV5-1 to TRBJ2-5; 9 bases line up with TRBD1. V trimming: 3 bases; J trimming: 5 bases; junction bases outside the gene matches: 14. The V gene's germline CDR1 is SGHRS and CDR2 YFSETQ. The CDR3 covers 17 residues.